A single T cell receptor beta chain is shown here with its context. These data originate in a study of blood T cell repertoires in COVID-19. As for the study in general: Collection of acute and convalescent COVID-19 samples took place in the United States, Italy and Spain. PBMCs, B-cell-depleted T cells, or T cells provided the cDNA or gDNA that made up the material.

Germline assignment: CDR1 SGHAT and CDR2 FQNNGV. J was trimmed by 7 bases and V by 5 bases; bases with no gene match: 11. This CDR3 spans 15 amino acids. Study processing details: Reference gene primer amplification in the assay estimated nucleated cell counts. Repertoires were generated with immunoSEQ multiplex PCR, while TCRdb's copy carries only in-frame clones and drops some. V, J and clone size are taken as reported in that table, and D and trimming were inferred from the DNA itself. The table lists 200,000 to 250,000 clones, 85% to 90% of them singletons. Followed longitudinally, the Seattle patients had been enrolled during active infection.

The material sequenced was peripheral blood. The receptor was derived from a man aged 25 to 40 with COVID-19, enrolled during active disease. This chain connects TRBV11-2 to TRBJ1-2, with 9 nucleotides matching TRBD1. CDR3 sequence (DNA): TGTGCCAGCAGCCCGAGGGGGACAGGGTTGGGTGGCTACACCTTC. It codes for CASSPRGTGLGGYTF.